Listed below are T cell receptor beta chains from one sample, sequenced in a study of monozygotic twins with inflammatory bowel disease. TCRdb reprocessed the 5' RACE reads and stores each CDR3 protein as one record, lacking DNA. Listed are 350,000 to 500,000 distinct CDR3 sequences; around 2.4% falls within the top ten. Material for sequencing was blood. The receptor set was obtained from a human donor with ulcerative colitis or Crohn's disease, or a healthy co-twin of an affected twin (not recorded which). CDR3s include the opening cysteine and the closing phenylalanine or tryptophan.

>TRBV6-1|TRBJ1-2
CASTPLDRPNYGYTF
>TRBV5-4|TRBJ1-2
CASSPGAGATYGYTF
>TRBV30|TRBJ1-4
CAWSPTRTDVNEKLFF
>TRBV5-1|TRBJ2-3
CASSPLGGNTDTQYF
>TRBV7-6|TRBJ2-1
CASSLWTGEDEQFF
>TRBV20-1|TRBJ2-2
CSAGVPTGELFF
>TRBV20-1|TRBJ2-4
CSATRLAENIQYF
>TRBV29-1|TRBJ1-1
CSVRRFLIQNTEALF
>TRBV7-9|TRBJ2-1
CASSLGPPKTYEQFF
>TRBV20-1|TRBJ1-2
CSPQSGTSSQNGYTF
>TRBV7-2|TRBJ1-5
CASSFQGGQPQHF
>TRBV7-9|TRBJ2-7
CASSTLYEQYF
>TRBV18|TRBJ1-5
CASSPAIIGQGFQPQHF
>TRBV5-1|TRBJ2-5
CASSPRVSGGETQYF
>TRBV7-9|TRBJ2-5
CASSPKNRDETQYF
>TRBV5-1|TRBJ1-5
CASSLGGPDQPQHF
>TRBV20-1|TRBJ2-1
CSAPAGTRGYNEQFF
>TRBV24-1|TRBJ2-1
CATSSLAGADNEQFF
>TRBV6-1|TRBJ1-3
CASSAEGVRGNTIYF
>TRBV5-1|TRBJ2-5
CASSLEAGGRKTQYF
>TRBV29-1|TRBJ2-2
CSVLTSDRAGAGELFF
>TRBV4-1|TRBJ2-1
CASSQFRHQSSYNEQFF
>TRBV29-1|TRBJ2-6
CSVEMPSSGANVLTF
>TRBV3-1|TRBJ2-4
CASSHLSERIF
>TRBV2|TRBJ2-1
CASRGGGGEQFF
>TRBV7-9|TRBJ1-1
CASSLGGAYTEAFF
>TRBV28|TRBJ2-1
CASSQGGSYNEQFF
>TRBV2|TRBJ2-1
CASSEWTSGPGGHNEQFF
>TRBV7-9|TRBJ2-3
CASSSRRLTTDTQYF
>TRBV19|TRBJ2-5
CASRNRVGETQYF
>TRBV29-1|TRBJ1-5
CSVGGGGQPQHF
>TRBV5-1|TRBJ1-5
CASRAAWDQPQHF
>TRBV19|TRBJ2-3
CASSIATDTQYF
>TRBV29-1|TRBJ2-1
CSVEPSYNEQFF
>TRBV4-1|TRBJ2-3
CASSQGGLAGGTGPPDTQYF
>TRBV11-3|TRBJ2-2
CASSPLAGLTGELFF
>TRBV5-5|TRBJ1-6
CASSLIWDSPLHF
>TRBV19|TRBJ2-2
CASSITPGQKSNIGELFF
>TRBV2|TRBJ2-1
CASSETASGTYNEQFF
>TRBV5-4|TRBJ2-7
CASTRPGQPDEQYF
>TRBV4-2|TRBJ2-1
CASSQDRTGSYNEQFF
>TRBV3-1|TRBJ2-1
CASSQGIMTGGNEQFF
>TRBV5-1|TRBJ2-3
CASSPGTGSDTQYF